The 15 T cell receptor beta chains below were found in one sample sequenced in a study of CD8 T cells in ankylosing spondylitis. TCRdb analysed the 5' RACE reads with MiXCR anew, one entry per CDR3 protein. The sample comprises about 130,000 distinct CDR3 sequences, around 15% of which are singletons, and about 3% rests with the top ten. Sequencing was carried out using blood, either unsorted or a sorted T cell fraction (not recorded which). These receptors all stem from a female donor with ankylosing spondylitis or in good health (not recorded which).

This clonotype was recorded a few times. This chain connects TRBV5-4 to TRBJ2-5; weak D call: TRBD1 (5 bases). Germline V lookup: CDR1 SGHNT, CDR2 YYREEE (reference sequence). Trimming took off 5 bases at V and 2 bases at J, with 19 bases between the two ends. The CDR3 has 16 amino acids. The CDR3 DNA follows: TGTGCCAGCAGACCCGCGGACACCAACTTTCAAGAGACCCAGTACTTC. It yields the protein CASRPADTNFQETQYF.

This clonotype was seen repeatedly, ten times or more. This rearrangement joins TRBV11-1 to TRBJ2-7; 7 bases match TRBD1. After removal of 3 bases from V and 6 bases from J, the junction contained 5 bases not matched to a gene. CDR3 length equals 13 residues. Germline V gene lookup returns CDR1 SGHAT and CDR2 FQDESV (reference sequence). This CDR3 reads CASSFDRVSEQYF. CDR3 bases: TGTGCCAGCAGCTTCGACAGGGTATCCGAGCAGTACTTC.

This clonotype has ten or more counts. The chain employs TRBV25-1 and TRBJ1-2, with no clear D. The CDR3 totals 16 residues. V was trimmed by 0 bases and J by 8 bases, leaving 19 bases between them. In germline, CDR1 is MGHDK, CDR2 SYGVNS. The CDR3 DNA follows: TGTGCCAGCAGTGAATACGGAACCCTGACGGCCAGCGGCTACACCTTC. Its protein product is CASSEYGTLTASGYTF.

This clonotype was recorded a few times. The V call is TRBV2, the J call TRBJ2-7; 9 nucleotides align to TRBD2. The CDR3 loop spans 15 amino acids. The junction had 10 bases not matched to a gene; V was cut back by 4 bases and J by 6 bases. Germline CDR1 and CDR2: SNHLY and FYNNEI. CDR3: CASSVKTSGVGEQYF. The CDR3 coding sequence is TGTGCCAGCAGTGTTAAGACTAGCGGAGTAGGCGAGCAGTACTTC.

In this sample, this clonotype turned up a few times. The chain joins TRBV28 to TRBJ1-4, with 8 bases identical to TRBD1. This CDR3 has 14 amino acids. Unmatched junction bases numbered 4, after V lost 5 bases and J lost 5 bases. Germline CDR1 reads MDHEN; CDR2 reads SYDVKM. The DNA of the CDR3 is TGTGCCAGCAGTCTACAGGGGGGAAATGAAAAACTGTTTTTT. Translation gives CASSLQGGNEKLFF.

Remarks on this clonotype: A much larger clone differs from this one at a single base, so this may be a read error. V is TRBV19 and J is TRBJ2-2; D perhaps matches TRBD1 (5 bases). This CDR3 has 17 amino acids. Germline V gives CDR1 LNHDA, CDR2 SQIVND (reference sequence). Trimming removed 0 bases from V and 6 bases from J, with 17 bases in between. CDR3 sequence (DNA): TGTGCCAGTAGTATAGATCTTTCAAGGGGCCCGTCCGGGGAGCTGTTTTTT. Its protein product is CASSIDLSRGPSGELFF.

In its sample, this clonotype was seen a few times. CDR3 in DNA: TGTGCCTGGTCGCAGATAGACTCGAATCAGCCCCAGCATTTT. Its protein is CAWSQIDSNQPQHF. J is TRBJ1-5 and V is TRBV30; D is undetermined. Germline-derived CDR1 and CDR2 are GTSNPN and SVGIG (reference sequence). Trimming shortened V by 5 bases and J by 4 bases, and 15 bases separated the two germline ends. The CDR3 totals 14 residues.

This clonotype was found many times. J is TRBJ1-5 and V is TRBV20-1; no clear D gene. Germline values: CDR1 DFQATT, CDR2 SNEGSKA (reference sequence). The CDR3 runs to 13 residues. V lost 0 bases, J lost 5 bases, and 8 bases lay in between. The CDR3 nucleotides read TGCAGTGCTAGAGATCGTACCGATCAGCCCCAGCATTTT. It is translated as CSARDRTDQPQHF.

There are a few counts of this clonotype. This chain links TRBV13 with TRBJ2-4, with D perhaps matching TRBD1 or TRBD2 (5 bases each). The CDR3 loop spans 17 amino acids. The V end was cut by 1 base, the J end by 2 bases, with 15 bases between. CDR1 and CDR2 from the germline V gene are PRHDT and FYEKMQ (reference sequence). The CDR3 nucleotides are TGTGCCAGCAGCTTAGAGGGTCCTGGGGGTCCCAAAAACATTCAGTACTTC. Protein: CASSLEGPGGPKNIQYF.

At least ten counts were recorded for this clonotype. The chain carries TRBV7-9 and TRBJ1-1; D gene unclear. The CDR3 has 13 amino acids. V was pared by 5 bases and J by 0 bases, with 7 bases between. Germline lookup yields CDR1 SEHNR and CDR2 FQNEAQ (reference sequence). CDR3 bases: TGTGCCAGCAGCCTATCCATGAACACTGAAGCTTTCTTT. This encodes CASSLSMNTEAFF.

This clonotype was counted a few times. CDR3 nucleotide sequence: TGTGCCAGCAGTGAGGTCTCGGGGGCCGCCACTGAAGCTTTCTTT. It is translated as CASSEVSGAATEAFF. This rearrangement joins TRBV2 to TRBJ1-1; tentatively, D is TRBD1 (6 bases). The CDR3 sequence is 15 residues long. Germline V gene sequence: CDR1 SNHLY, CDR2 FYNNEI. With 3 bases removed from V and 4 bases from J, the gap between germline ends came to 15 bases.

The chain recombines TRBV20-1 with TRBJ2-7, with D maybe TRBD1 (6 bases). CDR1 DFQATT and CDR2 SNEGSKA come from the germline V gene (reference sequence). The length of the CDR3 is 13 residues. Trimming shortened V by 5 bases and J by 6 bases, and 17 bases separated the two germline ends. This CDR3 is CSADRDTTPEQYF. Here the CDR3 DNA reads TGCAGTGCTGACCGGGACACCACTCCCGAGCAGTACTTC.

This chain links TRBV28 with TRBJ2-1, with TRBD2 matching over 7 bases. V lost 5 bases, J lost 0 bases, and 7 bases stayed unmatched. The CDR3 covers 16 residues. The germline V gene encodes CDR1 MDHEN and CDR2 SYDVKM. CDR3 in amino acids: CASSVRGGSSYNEQFF. CDR3 nucleotides: TGTGCCAGCAGTGTACGCGGGGGTAGCTCCTACAATGAGCAGTTCTTC.

This clonotype came up a few times. The chain is built from TRBV20-1 and TRBJ2-3; the match to TRBD1 covers 12 bases. The CDR3 length is 16 residues. Germline values: CDR1 DFQATT, CDR2 SNEGSKA (reference sequence). J was trimmed by 5 bases and V by 6 bases; bases with no gene match: 12. The CDR3 loop reads CSAHTPGQGAEDTQYF. The CDR3 DNA reads TGCAGTGCCCATACCCCGGGACAGGGGGCAGAAGATACGCAGTATTTT.

The rearrangement joins TRBV7-3 to TRBJ2-3; 7 positions match TRBD2. CDR3 length equals 15 residues. CDR1 and CDR2 (germline): SGHTA, FQGTGA. The J segment lost 0 bases and the V segment lost 5 bases, leaving 5 bases of the junction unmatched. The chain's CDR3 is CASSGGGVSTDTQYF. The CDR3 nucleotides are TGTGCCAGCAGCGGGGGGGGGGTCAGCACAGATACGCAGTATTTT.